Below are 25 T cell receptor beta chains sequenced from a single sample in a study of cytomegalovirus exposure and HLA in healthy donors (dated by TCRdb to about 2017). Receptor amplification or capture employed the immunoSEQ multiplex PCR assay. The table was pulled from immuneACCESS by TCRdb, which kept in-frame rearrangements only. Such tables lose some clones; where checked, under half of the loss comes from unresolved V genes, and the rest has no known cause. The sample records 150,000 to 200,000 clones, roughly 85% of which are singletons. The leading ten clones occupy roughly 15% of the sample. Sequencing input: PBMCs. These receptors were taken from a man aged 18-30 years in good health and CMV-seropositive.

This clone was seen once. The gene calls are TRBV4-1 and TRBJ1-2, with D perhaps TRBD1 (6 bases). CDR3 length: 14 residues. Germline V lookup: CDR1 MGHRA, CDR2 YSYEKL. Trimming removed 3 bases at V and 7 bases at J, with 15 bases between. The chain's CDR3 is CASSQEGGVTGYTF. The CDR3 DNA is TGCGCCAGCAGCCAGGAGGGGGGGGTAACTGGCTACACCTTC.

V usage is TRBV27 and J usage is TRBJ2-7; a weak D match, TRBD1 (6 bases). The germline V and J ends were trimmed by 3 bases and 0 bases, with 12 bases remaining between them. CDR3 length: 15 amino acids. The germline CDR1 and CDR2 sequences are MNHEY and SMNVEV (reference sequence). CDR3 sequence (DNA): TGTGCCAGCAGTTTGATGACAGGAAGCTCCTACGAGCAGTACTTC. This encodes CASSLMTGSSYEQYF.

In its sample, this clone was seen a few times. V and J are TRBV25-1 and TRBJ1-6; D is ambiguous. The V end lost 4 bases, the J end lost 0 bases, and 10 bases lay between the germline ends. Germline-derived CDR1 and CDR2 are MGHDK and SYGVNS. CDR3 size: 16 residues. The DNA of the CDR3 is TGTGCCAGCAGTGTTGCGGGAAGCTCCTATAATTCACCCCTCCACTTT. Protein: CASSVAGSSYNSPLHF.

This rearrangement joins TRBV5-1 to TRBJ1-2; no definite D call. The germline gives CDR1 SGHRS, CDR2 YFSETQ. V was shortened by 4 bases and J by 6 bases, with 16 bases between the two germline ends. This CDR3 contains 14 residues. The CDR3 reads CASSAGPSPDGYTF. The CDR3 DNA sequence: TGCGCCAGCAGCGCGGGTCCTAGTCCTGATGGCTACACCTTC.

V gene TRBV5-1 combines with J gene TRBJ1-1; 7 nucleotides agree with TRBD1. CDR3 length: 17 amino acids. Germline CDR1 is SGHRS and CDR2 is YFSETQ. Trimming cost V 4 bases and J 5 bases; bases outside gene matches: 17. CDR3 region: CASSTSRQGNSGTEAFF. The CDR3 DNA follows: TGCGCCAGCAGCACCTCCCGACAGGGTAATAGTGGGACTGAAGCTTTCTTT.

The J gene is TRBJ2-7, the V gene TRBV5-1, with 14 bases that match TRBD2. Germline V CDR1 and CDR2: SGHRS, YFSETQ. This CDR3 spans 18 amino acids. The V gene end was trimmed by 2 bases and the J gene end by 3 bases; junction bases not matched to a gene: 10. The CDR3 DNA is TGCGCCAGCAGCTTAGCCCCGGGACTAGCGGGAGCCTTCTACGAGCAGTACTTC. This encodes CASSLAPGLAGAFYEQYF.

This clone was detected only a few times. This chain joins TRBV28 and TRBJ1-6; TRBD1 aligns across 9 bases. Trimming at V came to 8 bases and at J to 8 bases, leaving 4 bases not matched to a gene. The CDR3 consists of 13 residues. Germline V gives CDR1 MDHEN, CDR2 SYDVKM. The CDR3 DNA is TGTGCCAGCCTGGGACAGGGCGATTCACCCCTCCACTTT. This encodes CASLGQGDSPLHF. The full variable domain, in which reference TRBV28 and TRBJ1-6 provide the parts outside the CDR3, is DVKVTQSSRYLVKRTGEKVFLECVQDMDHENMFWYRQDPGLGLRLIYFSYDVKMKEKGDIPEGYSVSREKKERFSLILESASTNQTSMYLCASLGQGDSPLHFGNGTRLTVT.

Only a few counts were recorded for this clone. The chain has TRBV5-1 and TRBJ2-7, with D maybe TRBD1 (6 bases). Germline V gene lookup returns CDR1 SGHRS and CDR2 YFSETQ. The CDR3 spans 15 residues. The V end lost 3 bases, the J end lost 0 bases, and 13 bases lay between the germline ends. CDR3 protein: CASSSTGLSSYEQYF. In DNA form, the CDR3 reads TGCGCCAGCAGCTCAACAGGGTTAAGCTCCTACGAGCAGTACTTC.

The chain employs TRBV7-8 and TRBJ2-7, with TRBD1 as a possible D gene (6 bases). Germline CDR1 is SGHVS and CDR2 is FQNEAQ. The V end lost 5 bases, the J end lost 0 bases, and 14 bases lay between the germline ends. The CDR3 length is 15 residues. As DNA, the CDR3 is TGTGCCAGCAGCCGCAACAGGGACCTCTCCTACGAGCAGTACTTC. Protein product: CASSRNRDLSYEQYF.

The rearrangement links TRBV5-1 to TRBJ1-1, with D unresolved. This CDR3 has 15 amino acids. Germline loops: CDR1 SGHRS, CDR2 YFSETQ. V was pared by 0 bases and J by 4 bases, with 13 bases between. CDR3 loop: CASSLAPETGTEAFF. In nucleotides, the CDR3 is TGCGCCAGCAGCTTGGCCCCTGAAACGGGCACTGAAGCTTTCTTT.

This chain uses TRBV16 with TRBJ2-1; TRBD1 might be the D (6 bases). The CDR3 is 14 residues long. V was trimmed by 4 bases and J by 4 bases, leaving 11 bases between them. Germline CDR1 KGHSY, CDR2 FQNENV. The CDR3 nucleotides read TGTGCCAGCAGCCCACAACAGGGTTACAATGAGCAGTTCTTC. Its translation: CASSPQQGYNEQFF. Drawing the rest from reference TRBV16 and TRBJ2-1, the complete variable domain is GEEVAQTPKHLVRGEGQKAKLYCAPIKGHSYVFWYQQVLKNEFKFLISFQNENVFDETGMPKERFSAKCLPNSPCSLEIQATKLEDSAVYFCASSPQQGYNEQFFGPGTRLTVL.

The chain carries TRBV5-1 and TRBJ1-1; 8 nucleotides agree with TRBD1. The CDR3 extends over 15 amino acids. V lost 0 bases, J lost 1 base, and 2 bases stayed unmatched. Germline V gene data show CDR1 as SGHRS and CDR2 as YFSETQ. The CDR3 region has the DNA TGCGCCAGCAGCTTGGGGGGACAGGAGAACACTGAAGCTTTCTTT. It encodes CASSLGGQENTEAFF.

J is TRBJ2-3 and V is TRBV5-1, with 9 bases identical to TRBD1. This CDR3 is built from 14 residues. J gave up 5 bases and V 5 bases, and 6 bases lay outside the gene matches. The germline gives CDR1 SGHRS, CDR2 YFSETQ. The CDR3 loop reads CASRQGQGGDTQYF. In DNA, the CDR3 is TGCGCCAGCAGACAGGGACAGGGTGGAGATACGCAGTATTTT.

Here the CDR3 reads CASSPGLAGGTGELFF. The CDR3 nucleotides are TGTGCCAGCAGCCCCGGACTAGCGGGAGGAACCGGGGAGCTGTTTTTT. The chain combines TRBV11-3 with TRBJ2-2, with 14 bases aligning to TRBD2. The CDR3 runs to 16 residues. Germline CDR1 and CDR2: SGHNT and YENEEA. Trimming removed 5 bases from V and 5 bases from J; junction bases left unmatched: 4.

The chain links TRBV7-2 to TRBJ1-1, with D possibly matching TRBD1 (6 bases). In germline, CDR1 is SGHTA, CDR2 FQGNSA. Trimming left V 5 bases short and J 3 bases short, with 16 bases between. The CDR3 has 15 residues. In DNA form, the CDR3 reads TGTGCCAGCAGCGGGGGACACCCCCGGGACACTGAAGCTTTCTTT. Amino acid sequence: CASSGGHPRDTEAFF.

The chain couples TRBV7-2 to TRBJ2-3, with TRBD2 identical over 14 bases. Germline CDR1 is SGHTA and CDR2 is FQGNSA. J was trimmed by 4 bases and V by 5 bases; bases with no gene match: 8. The CDR3 totals 17 residues. The CDR3 DNA reads TGTGCCAGCAGCCTCGGACTAGCGGGGGGTAGCTCAGATACGCAGTATTTT. Translating gives CASSLGLAGGSSDTQYF.

The chain joins TRBV11-1 to TRBJ2-5, with TRBD1 matching over 10 bases. Unmatched junction bases numbered 7, after V lost 5 bases and J lost 4 bases. CDR1 and CDR2 (germline): SGHAT, FQDESV (reference sequence). The CDR3 covers 15 residues. The CDR3 loop is CASSHGQGGRETQYF. The CDR3 DNA sequence: TGTGCCAGCAGCCACGGACAGGGGGGCAGAGAGACCCAGTACTTC.

The genes are TRBV6-5 and TRBJ2-5, with D maybe TRBD1 (6 bases). Trimming pared 2 bases from V and 2 bases from J, leaving 9 bases between. This CDR3 contains 14 residues. Germline values: CDR1 MNHEY, CDR2 SVGAGI. The CDR3 protein is CASSYRTEQETQYF. CDR3 bases: TGTGCCAGCAGTTACAGGACAGAACAAGAGACCCAGTACTTC.

The chain links TRBV27 to TRBJ1-1; 9 bases are shared with TRBD1. The CDR3 consists of 16 residues. Per the germline V gene, CDR1 is MNHEY and CDR2 is SMNVEV (reference sequence). V lost 8 bases, J lost 1 base, and 11 bases stayed unmatched. The CDR3 region has the DNA TGTGCCAGCTATCCTACAGGGGGCATCTGGAACACTGAAGCTTTCTTT. Amino acid sequence: CASYPTGGIWNTEAFF.

This rearrangement joins TRBV5-6 to TRBJ1-4, with 7 bases identical to TRBD1. The CDR3 is 14 residues long. Germline CDR1 and CDR2: SGHDT and YYEEEE. The V segment lost 3 bases and the J segment 5 bases; nucleotides outside the gene matches: 4. Written as DNA, the CDR3 is TGTGCCAGCAGCTCCCGGGACAGCAATGAAAAACTGTTTTTT. Translating it yields CASSSRDSNEKLFF.

J is TRBJ2-7 and V is TRBV30, with no clear D. CDR1 GTSNPN and CDR2 SVGIG come from the germline V gene (reference sequence). The CDR3 sequence is 11 residues long. V lost 5 bases and J lost 3, with 8 bases in between. CDR3 nucleotide sequence: TGTGCCTGGGAAGCCGGCTACGAGCAGTACTTC. It is translated as CAWEAGYEQYF.

This CDR3 reads CASSQVSGRMGYNEQFF. CDR3 bases: TGCGCCAGCAGCCAAGTGAGCGGGAGGATGGGTTACAATGAGCAGTTCTTC. The chain employs TRBV4-1 and TRBJ2-1; 9 bases are a match to TRBD2. Germline values: CDR1 MGHRA, CDR2 YSYEKL. CDR3 size: 17 residues. Trimming at V came to 1 base and at J to 4 bases, leaving 8 bases not matched to a gene.

V gene TRBV11-2 combines with J gene TRBJ1-1, with D unresolved. Germline V gene data show CDR1 as SGHAT and CDR2 as FQNNGV. Trimming removed 0 bases at V and 10 bases at J, with 9 bases between. CDR3 length equals 12 residues. CDR3: CASSLDLGRAFF. The CDR3 DNA sequence: TGTGCCAGCAGCTTAGATCTAGGAAGAGCTTTCTTT.

The chain couples TRBV5-6 to TRBJ2-1, with 7 bases that match TRBD2. Trimming at V came to 3 bases and at J to 8 bases, leaving 8 bases not matched to a gene. The CDR3 has 14 amino acids. The germline gives CDR1 SGHDT, CDR2 YYEEEE. CDR3 in DNA: TGTGCCAGCAGCTCGGGGGGAGAGTGGGATGAGCAGTTCTTC. This sequence encodes CASSSGGEWDEQFF.

The chain uses TRBV28 and TRBJ2-7, with 9 bases fitting TRBD1. V lost 8 bases and J lost 6; bases outside the gene matches: 11. Per germline, CDR1 MDHEN and CDR2 SYDVKM. The CDR3 totals 14 residues. For the CDR3, the DNA is TGTGCCAGCGGGGCCGGGACAGGGCGGGCCGAGCAGTACTTC. This codes for CASGAGTGRAEQYF.